The rows below give T cell receptor beta chains drawn from one sample of a study of CXCR3-negative and CXCR3-positive naive CD8 T cells. TCRdb reworked the 5' RACE reads into one entry per CDR3 protein, no DNA. The sample yields more than 7,500 distinct CDR3 sequences, of which the top ten take up around 1.1%. The source material was naive CXCR3- CD8+ T cells from blood. These receptors all stem from a human donor in good health. Some clones in this sample may be carry-over from other donors' samples. The CDR3 runs from the conserved cysteine through the conserved F or W. Fields, in order: J gene, clone size, V gene, CDR3 protein. Size values are once, few and many counts, or a class for expanded clones, and some rows have none.

TRBJ2-6 | . | TRBV20-1 | CSARRAAGANVLTF
TRBJ2-1 | . | TRBV28 | CASTSTSFAYNEQFF
TRBJ2-1 | . | TRBV4-1 | CASSQGGLADYNEQFF
TRBJ2-7 | . | TRBV11-2 | CASSNNPGLAGTGEQYF
TRBJ2-2 | medium-sized | TRBV11-2 | CASSLRQGAIANTGELFF
TRBJ2-3 | . | TRBV4-1 | CASSHVGDSTDTQYF
TRBJ2-1 | medium-sized | TRBV10-3 | CAISESEGLAGPYNEQFF
TRBJ1-5 | . | TRBV20-1 | CSAVDSNQPQHF
TRBJ2-1 | . | TRBV29-1 | CSVVGGTAYNEQFF
TRBJ2-3 | medium-sized | TRBV15 | CATSRDRTSTDTQYF
TRBJ1-2 | . | TRBV4-2 | CASSQAARAVAYGYTF
TRBJ2-1 | . | TRBV7-8 | CASSATLAGEYNEQFF
TRBJ2-1 | . | TRBV4-1 | CASSDGLITGADEQFF
TRBJ2-7 | . | TRBV28 | CASRQVAGYEQYF
TRBJ2-7 | medium-sized | TRBV20-1 | CSATGTGSSYEQYF
TRBJ1-1 | . | TRBV29-1 | CSAGGGTEAFF
TRBJ1-2 | . | TRBV29-1 | CSVSSENFYGYTF
TRBJ2-1 | medium-sized | TRBV29-1 | CSVAGLQEDEQFF
TRBJ1-1 | medium-sized | TRBV2 | CASSERVPWAENTEAFF
TRBJ1-1 | medium-sized | TRBV29-1 | CSVSQPNTEAFF
TRBJ1-2 | medium-sized | TRBV29-1 | CSVVTIGGDYTF
TRBJ1-5 | medium-sized | TRBV5-1 | CASSLFSSLDQPQHF
TRBJ2-1 | medium-sized | TRBV5-1 | CASSTRLAGSSYNEQFF
TRBJ1-1 | medium-sized | TRBV28 | CASSSPSRDNTEAFF
TRBJ2-1 | medium-sized | TRBV20-1 | CSAPAYGSPRNEQFF